The 5 T cell receptor beta chains below come from one sample, sequenced in a study of T cells after posttransplantation cyclophosphamide. Produced via immunoSEQ multiplex PCR; TCRdb's table is partial and in-frame only. The sample holds 20,000 to 25,000 clones, over 95% seen once. The naive gate required viable CD3+CD4+ or CD3+CD8+ cells with CCR7+CD45RA+CD45RO-CD95-CD27+CD28+ phenotype. Material for sequencing was naive CD4+ T cells sorted from PBMCs. All receptors derive from a man aged 45-60 years in good health, CMV-negative, and a related stem cell transplant donor.

J is TRBJ1-1 and V is TRBV2, with D possibly TRBD1 on 5 matching bases. This CDR3 spans 13 amino acids. Per germline, CDR1 SNHLY and CDR2 FYNNEI. Trimming shortened V by 6 bases and J by 4 bases, and 12 bases separated the two germline ends. The CDR3 reads CASSGPGGTEAFF. CDR3 nucleotide sequence: TGTGCCAGCAGCGGGCCGGGGGGCACTGAAGCTTTCTTT.

The chain uses TRBV18 and TRBJ2-3, with D perhaps matching TRBD1 (6 bases). Per germline, CDR1 KGHSH and CDR2 LQKENI. The CDR3 spans 13 residues. The V and J ends lost 3 bases and 6 bases respectively, with 10 bases between them. The CDR3 sequence: CASSPGQGDTQYF. Here the CDR3 DNA reads TGTGCCAGCTCACCGGGGCAGGGGGATACGCAGTATTTT.

The gene calls are TRBV29-1 and TRBJ1-5; D possibly corresponds to TRBD1 (5 bases). V was shortened by 1 base and J by 7 bases, with 8 bases between the two germline ends. CDR1 is SQVTM, CDR2 ANQGSEA, per germline. The CDR3 runs 12 residues. The CDR3 DNA reads TGCAGCGTTGAAGGGGCAGGGCAGCCCCAGCATTTT. Protein sequence: CSVEGAGQPQHF.

The J gene is TRBJ2-5, the V gene TRBV5-1; 9 nucleotides agree with TRBD2. The germline V gene encodes CDR1 SGHRS and CDR2 YFSETQ. The V segment lost 0 bases and the J segment 5 bases; nucleotides outside the gene matches: 8. The CDR3 extends over 16 amino acids. The CDR3 sequence: CASSLGAAGGGETQYF. DNA for the CDR3: TGCGCCAGCAGCTTGGGAGCAGCGGGGGGCGGGGAGACCCAGTACTTC.

The chain joins TRBV18 to TRBJ1-5; 8 bases agree with TRBD1. Germline V lookup: CDR1 KGHSH, CDR2 LQKENI. The length of the CDR3 is 16 residues. The ends lost 2 bases at V and 2 bases at J; junction bases unmatched: 5. The CDR3 here is CASSPSAGGGNQPQHF. In nucleotides, the CDR3 is TGTGCCAGCTCACCATCCGCAGGGGGCGGCAATCAGCCCCAGCATTTT.